This T cell receptor (beta chain) was found in a study of T cells after yellow fever vaccination (dated by TCRdb to the late 2010s). In the study overall: The SMART-Seq v4 Ultra Low Input RNA kit was used to prepare libraries from fractions with low cell numbers. Bulk PBMC replicates and cell subsets were isolated from blood drawn at multiple timepoints before and after both primary and secondary immunization. Two healthy male donors, one aged 18 to 29 and one aged 30 to 40 years, made up the cohort. To track T-cell clones before and after primary and booster YFV17D yellow fever vaccination, bulk TCR alpha and beta repertoires were sequenced longitudinally. The paper's findings and limits, for the study overall: Compared with the primary T-cell response, the secondary T-cell response was weaker but faster, peaking on day 5 rather than day 15. A small fraction of clonotypes showed up in both the CD4 and CD8 compartments, probably as a result of convergent recombination. Because abundant contaminating clonotypes from the bulk population could be contained in FACS-sorted repertoires, computational filtering was required. The study included only a couple of donors, which limits how far the findings can be generalized. Most clones expanded after primary vaccination were re-detected after the booster (96% of CD4 and around 88% of CD8), suggesting broad memory maintenance.

The treatment or condition label for this specimen denotes: live attenuated yellow fever vaccine strain. A standard Ficoll-Paque protocol was used to isolate PBMCs from peripheral blood. CD4 and CD8 T-cell fractions were isolated with Dynabeads CD4 and CD8 positive selection kits. TriZol was used to extract RNA from bulk PBMCs, from CD4 and CD8 fractions, and from dextramer-positive and dextramer-negative fractions. Inclusive of the bounding cysteine and phenylalanine, the CDR3 is 15 residues long. CDR3 DNA only is kept here, 45 bases in frame from base 1. CDR1 and CDR2, looked up from the germline V gene, are MGHRA and YSYEKL. Trimming costs V 2 bases and J 7 bases, and their ends lie 17 bases apart. This clonotype was picked up many times. What antigen it recognizes has not been identified. No base quality information exists; no much larger clone differs at one position. For sequencing, an Illumina NovaSeq 6000 was employed. Synthesis of TCR cDNA relied on 5'RACE template switching, a step that introduced a universal primer site along with unique molecular identifiers. cDNA synthesis was primed from both the TCR alpha and TCR beta constant segments. Libraries were amplified in two PCR steps, with sample barcodes and sequencing adapters added in the second step. Sequencing of the libraries was done on either Illumina HiSeq 2500 (2x100 bp) or NovaSeq (2x150 bp). As for how the authors treated the data: Reads were demultiplexed and collapsed into UMI consensus sequences with MIGEC, and V(D)J alignment was performed with MiXCR. Vaccine-responding clonotypes were identified with edgeR using replicate PBMC samples, with FDR below 0.01 and a log2 fold change above 5 up to day 15 being required. CD4 or CD8 identity was assigned to each bulk clonotype according to whether the clonotype was present at higher abundance in the sequenced CD4 repertoire or the sequenced CD8 repertoire. Starting from the raw public reads, TCRdb applied fastp trimming at Q25, assembled clones with MiXCR and retained in-frame beta chains. Rows merge per CDR3 protein into single entries with the most common DNA and genes. In this record, the V and J calls reflect TCRdb's handling and not the investigators' own analysis. The sample profile shows under 200,000 distinct CDR3 sequences; 9.5% to 11% of them were found once. Approximately 34% of the sample lies in the top ten.

Recombination joined TRBV4-1 with TRBJ1-2; the D region possibly corresponds to TRBD1 (5 bases align). This sequence originates from a man between 18 and 29 years old who received the YFV17D yellow fever vaccine. This material consisted of CD8+ T cells sorted from PBMCs, taken 15 days after the yellow fever booster vaccination. The sequenced DNA is TGCGCCAGCAGCCAACTTCAAGGGACGCGCTCTGGCTACACCTTC. This gives the protein CASSQLQGTRSGYTF.